Shown below are 10 T cell receptor beta chains from a single sample sequenced in a study of human T cells and chemical hapten exposure. Time point meaning: patch test 2, 6 weeks after DPC sensitization. Indicated treatment: therapeutic diphenylcyclopropenone sensitization with weekly scalp DPC. TCRdb independently ran MiXCR on the RACE reads; one entry per CDR3 protein. The sample has some 71,000 distinct CDR3 sequences, 10% seen once. Specimen: whole blood, collected in connection with sensitization to the hapten diphenylcyclopropenone (DPC). These receptors all come from a woman between 45 and 60 years old with alopecia areata. Some clones in this sample may be carry-over from other donors' samples.

The chain joins TRBV4-1 to TRBJ2-2; 7 bases are a match to TRBD1. V lost 1 base to trimming and J lost 0 bases; unmatched junction nucleotides: 5. The CDR3 is 17 residues long. The germline gives CDR1 MGHRA, CDR2 YSYEKL. CDR3 sequence (DNA): TGCGCCAGCAGCCAAGCCCCCAGGGGGACGAACACCGGGGAGCTGTTTTTT. Residues: CASSQAPRGTNTGELFF.

This clonotype was seen repeatedly, ten times or more. The chain combines TRBV7-2 with TRBJ2-1; 9 bases fit TRBD2. The CDR3 length is 15 residues. Germline loops: CDR1 SGHTA, CDR2 FQGNSA. V was pared by 1 base and J by 8 bases, with 6 bases of the junction left unmatched. In DNA, the CDR3 is TGTGCCAGCAGCTTAGAGGCGGGAGGGCCGGATGAGCAGTTCTTC. It encodes CASSLEAGGPDEQFF.

This clonotype was counted ten times or more. CDR3 sequence reads: CASSYLRPSGAMEQYF. As DNA, the CDR3 is TGTGCCAGCAGTTATCTGAGGCCTAGCGGGGCTATGGAGCAGTACTTC. The chain links TRBV6-2 or TRBV6-3 to TRBJ2-7; 9 positions agree with TRBD2. V dropped 3 bases and J dropped 7; count of bases not matched to a gene: 13. Germline CDR1 is MNHEY and CDR2 is SVGEGT. CDR3 length equals 16 residues.

This clonotype has a handful of counts. The rearrangement joins TRBV4-2 to TRBJ2-1, with 9 bases fitting TRBD2. CDR3 length: 16 residues. From germline, CDR1 is LGHNA and CDR2 YNFKEQ. The V gene end was trimmed by 0 bases and the J gene end by 3 bases; junction bases not matched to a gene: 3. Written as DNA, the CDR3 is TGTGCCAGCAGCCAAGATCCGACTAGCGGCTACAATGAGCAGTTCTTC. This codes for CASSQDPTSGYNEQFF.

The chain combines TRBV29-1 with TRBJ2-1, with TRBD2 identical over 7 bases. Trimming took 0 bases from V and 8 from J; bases not matched to a gene: 10. Germline V gives CDR1 SQVTM, CDR2 ANQGSEA. This CDR3 is 15 amino acids long. In nucleotides, the CDR3 is TGCAGCGTTGAAGAAAGACGGGCGACTAGCCATGAGCAGTTCTTC. Translated, it gives CSVEERRATSHEQFF.

The table lists this clonotype with a few counts. V usage is TRBV10-2 and J usage is TRBJ2-1; 16 bases map to TRBD2. Germline V gene data show CDR1 as WSHSY and CDR2 as SAAADI. Trimming at V came to 8 bases and at J to 8 bases, leaving 9 bases not matched to a gene. This CDR3 has 16 amino acids. CDR3 sequence (DNA): TGCGCCAGCGGGACTAGCGGGAGGGCGGGCAAGGATGAGCAGTTCTTC. It is translated as CASGTSGRAGKDEQFF.

This clonotype was detected only a few times. J is TRBJ2-5 and V is TRBV5-1; no definite D call. Germline CDR1 is SGHRS and CDR2 is YFSETQ. V gave up 1 base and J gave up 2 bases, with 12 bases separating them. The CDR3 loop spans 15 amino acids. This CDR3 is CASSLSGTSQETQYF. Written as DNA, the CDR3 is TGCGCCAGCAGCTTGTCTGGAACAAGTCAAGAGACCCAGTACTTC.

The chain couples TRBV7-6 to TRBJ2-2; D unclear. CDR3 length: 16 residues. With 3 bases removed from V and 3 bases from J, the gap between germline ends came to 14 bases. Germline assignment: CDR1 SGHVS and CDR2 FNYEAQ. In DNA form, the CDR3 reads TGTGCCAGCAGCTTGAATGTTCGGGTCCACACCGGGGAGCTGTTTTTT. Protein sequence: CASSLNVRVHTGELFF.

The chain carries TRBV5-4 and TRBJ2-1; unclear D gene. The CDR3 runs to 11 residues. V was trimmed by 0 bases and J by 9 bases, leaving 4 bases between them. The V gene's germline CDR1 is SGHNT and CDR2 YYREEE (reference sequence). The CDR3 reads CASSLDREQFF. The CDR3 DNA sequence: TGTGCCAGCAGCTTGGACCGTGAGCAGTTCTTC. Variable domain in full (rest from reference TRBV5-4 and TRBJ2-1): ETGVTQSPTHLIKTRGQQVTLRCSSQSGHNTVSWYQQALGQGPQFIFQYYREEENGRGNFPPRFSGLQFPNYSSELNVNALELDDSALYLCASSLDREQFFGPGTRLTVL.

The sample holds many counts of this clonotype. The chain couples TRBV6-5 to TRBJ1-2, with unresolved D. Between the trimmed V and J ends, which lost 6 bases and 6 bases, there was a span of 14 bases. CDR3 size: 13 residues. Germline V gene lookup returns CDR1 MNHEY and CDR2 SVGAGI. The CDR3 bases are TGTGCCAGCAGCCCCCGCTTCCTCCATGGCTACACCTTC. Translated: CASSPRFLHGYTF.